This T cell receptor (beta chain) appears in the sequencing data of a study of blood T cell repertoires in COVID-19. Study-wide context: The United States, Italy and Spain provided the acute and convalescent COVID-19 samples. In each case, the material was cDNA or gDNA derived from T cells, B-cell-depleted T cells, or PBMCs.

This clone was found a few times. Original analysis: Amplification of reference gene primers was used by the study to estimate nucleated cell counts. Only in-frame clones appear in the TCRdb table, and some are missing; sequencing was by immunoSEQ multiplex PCR. V and J calls plus clone size are reproduced from that table; the DNA served to infer D and trimming. This table holds about 170,000 clones, 70% to 90% found once. Trimming removed 5 bases at V and 4 bases at J, with 17 bases between. The CDR3 runs to 15 residues. The germline V gene has CDR1 MDHEN and CDR2 SYDVKM. The origin of this receptor is a woman aged 80 or over with COVID-19, enrolled during active disease. Sequencing was carried out using peripheral blood. The V call is TRBV28, the J call TRBJ1-1, with D maybe TRBD1 (6 bases). As DNA, the CDR3 is TGTGCCAGCAGTCTTTCGACAGGTTGGGGCACTGAAGCTTTCTTT. Its protein is CASSLSTGWGTEAFF.